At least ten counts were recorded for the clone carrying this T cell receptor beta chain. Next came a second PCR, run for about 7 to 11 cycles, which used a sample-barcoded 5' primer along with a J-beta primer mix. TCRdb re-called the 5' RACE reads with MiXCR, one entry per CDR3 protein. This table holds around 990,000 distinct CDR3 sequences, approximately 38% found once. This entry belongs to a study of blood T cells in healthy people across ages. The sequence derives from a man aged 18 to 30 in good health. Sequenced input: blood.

The CDR3 loop reads CASSLALAGDTQYF. The CDR3, as DNA: TGTGCCAGCAGCTTAGCCCTAGCGGGAGATACGCAGTATTTT. The V call is TRBV7-2, the J call TRBJ2-3; 8 nucleotides agree with TRBD2. The CDR3 runs to 14 residues. Unmatched junction bases numbered 1, after V lost 0 bases and J lost 5 bases. CDR1 SGHTA and CDR2 FQGNSA come from the germline V gene.